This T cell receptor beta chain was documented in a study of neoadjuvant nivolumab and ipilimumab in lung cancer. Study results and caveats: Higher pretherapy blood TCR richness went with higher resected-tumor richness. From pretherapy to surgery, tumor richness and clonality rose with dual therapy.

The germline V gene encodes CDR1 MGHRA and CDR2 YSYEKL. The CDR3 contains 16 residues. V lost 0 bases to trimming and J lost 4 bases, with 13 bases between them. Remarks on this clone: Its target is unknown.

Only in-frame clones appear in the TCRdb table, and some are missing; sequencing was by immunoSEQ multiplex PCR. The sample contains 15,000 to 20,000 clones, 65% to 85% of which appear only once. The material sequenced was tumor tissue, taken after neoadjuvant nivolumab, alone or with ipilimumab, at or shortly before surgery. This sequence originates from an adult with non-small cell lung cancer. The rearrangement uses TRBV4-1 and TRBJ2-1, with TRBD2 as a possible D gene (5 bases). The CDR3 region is CASSQEGLARYNEQFF. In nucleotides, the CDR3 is TGCGCCAGCAGCCAAGAAGGGCTAGCACGATACAATGAGCAGTTCTTC.